This TCR beta chain originates from a study of blood T cell repertoires in COVID-19. Study overall: PBMCs, B-cell-depleted T cells, or T cells were the source of the cDNA or gDNA that made up the material.

V was clipped by 7 bases and J by 3 bases; unmatched bases: 8. The CDR3 loop spans 15 amino acids. Germline CDR1 and CDR2: KGHSY and FQNENV. Original methodology: Amplification from reference gene primers served as the basis for estimated nucleated cell counts. Assay used: immunoSEQ multiplex PCR; TCRdb lists only in-frame clones, some missing. V, J and clone size were drawn from that table, and D and trimming were deduced from the DNA. The profile covers around 230,000 clones, with 70% to 90% appearing a single time and about 5.1% taken by the ten largest. J is TRBJ2-3 and V is TRBV16, with 9 bases lining up with TRBD2. The source is a man aged 50 to 59 with COVID-19, enrolled during active disease. The sequencing sample was made of peripheral blood. Written as DNA, the CDR3 is TGTGCCAGCACCACGGGACTAGCAGTGACAGATACGCAGTATTTT. Translating gives CASTTGLAVTDTQYF.